What follows describes a single T cell receptor (beta chain). Its antigen has not been determined. This sample was taken from a study of CXCR3-negative and CXCR3-positive naive CD8 T cells (dated by TCRdb to between 2017 and 2020). For the study in its entirety: About 150 million TRB reads were obtained in total, roughly 1.5 +/- 0.3 million reads per library. Data from ten to twelve donors, pooled across two independent experiments, went into the diversity and physicochemical repertoire analyses. The TRBV-TRBJ cluster analysis covered naive subsets from 5 donors and memory cells from 3 donors. The investigation overall reported the following: Naive CXCR3-negative and CXCR3-positive cells from the same donor showed similar TRBV-TRBJ usage, whereas memory cells showed distinct patterns. Because CXCR3 expression was partially decreased after cryopreservation, freshly isolated PBMCs were used for most assays. Comparably high repertoire diversity was found in both naive subsets, whereas much lower repertoire diversity was found in memory CD8+ T cells. Because surface CD5, which is linked to self-reactivity in mice, was comparable between the naive subsets, TCR interaction strength was also inferred from the physicochemical properties of TRB CDR3s.

From its cysteine to its phenylalanine, the CDR3 spans 16 amino acids. The nucleotide record is missing. For each CD8+ T cell subset, flow sorting was done in triplicate, and roughly 320,000 cells per subset went directly into RLT lysis buffer. Standard density gradient centrifugation was used to isolate peripheral blood mononuclear cells from buffy coats. Total RNA was extracted from sorted cells using an RNeasy Mini Kit. TCRdb shows the sequencer as NextSeq 550. The Human TCR Profiling Kit (MiLaboratory) was used to prepare UMI-labeled 5' RACE TRB cDNA libraries. The full amount of extracted RNA was used for cDNA synthesis, and the full amount of resulting cDNA was used for PCR amplification. The libraries were made side by side, with each library going through the same number of PCR cycles. As for the authors' bioinformatics: About 53,000 +/- 10,000 unique UMI-labeled TRB cDNA molecules per library were extracted with MIGEC and MiXCR, with at least two reads per UMI required. An average of roughly 40,000 +/- 10,000 functional in-frame TRB CDR3 nucleotide clonotypes without stop codons was found per library. After each sample was downsampled to 5000 UMI-labeled TRB molecules, VDJtools was used to calculate diversity metrics such as normalized Shannon-Wiener and Chao1. Clonotype-size-weighted physicochemical properties of the central five CDR3 residues (interaction energy, strength, volume and Kidera factor 4) were computed in VDJtools. TCRdb reprocessed the reads; each CDR3 protein sequence makes one entry, and DNA is unavailable. None of the V and J calls come from the authors' own analysis; TCRdb made them. The table for this sample records tens of thousands of distinct CDR3 sequences. Of the sample, about 15% is held by the ten largest clones.

Sequenced: memory CD8+ T cells from blood. What this sample's cell subset or site label stands for: conventional CD8+ memory T cells (TMEM), sorted as controls. The sequence is built from TRBV12-3 or TRBV12-4 and TRBJ2-1; there is no DNA to check the TCRdb D call of TRBD1. The receptor was derived from a human donor in good health. Some clones in this sample may be carry-over from other donors' samples. The CDR3 in this case is CASSGDRESSYNEQFF.